This T cell receptor beta chain comes out of a study of T cells after yellow fever vaccination. TCRdb reprocessed the 5' RACE reads via MiXCR and lists one record per CDR3 protein. The table has 500,000 to 550,000 distinct CDR3 sequences, about a fifth seen once. Study results and limitations: Most clones from primary vaccination resurfaced after the booster (around 95% CD4, around 90% CD8).

About this clonotype: Its antigen is unidentified.

Sequences were derived from PBMCs, sampled more than 20 days after the first yellow fever vaccination. This sequence was found in a man aged 18 to 29 who received the YFV17D yellow fever vaccine.

Written as DNA, the CDR3 is TGTGCCAGCAGCTCGGGGGGGGGAATTGAGCAGTACGTC. It is translated as CASSSGGGIEQYV. The chain links TRBV5-6 to TRBJ2-7; 8 bases are shared with TRBD2. CDR1 is SGHDT, CDR2 YYEEEE, per germline. The V gene end was trimmed by 3 bases and the J gene end by 7 bases; junction bases not matched to a gene: 6. The CDR3 runs to 13 residues.